This T cell receptor beta chain was identified in a study of T cell changes during pregnancy in multiple sclerosis. Produced via immunoSEQ multiplex PCR; TCRdb's table is partial and in-frame only. Among about 64,000 clones listed, about 92% were seen once. This clone was seen once. The clonotype comes from a female donor in good health, enrolled as a control in a pregnancy study. The sample was peripheral blood, taken in the third trimester of pregnancy.

CDR3 coding DNA: TGTGCCAGCAGAGCTCAGGGGGCTCTGAACACTGAAGCTTTCTTT. Encoded protein: CASRAQGALNTEAFF. This chain uses TRBV6-1 with TRBJ1-1; TRBD1 matches at 8 bases. The CDR3 totals 15 residues. Trimming cost V 6 bases and J 0 bases; bases outside gene matches: 6. Germline assignment: CDR1 MNHNS and CDR2 SASEGT.